The 5 T cell receptor beta chains given below trace back to one sample, sequenced in a study of T-cell memory formation after mild COVID-19. MiXCR, applied by TCRdb to the 5' RACE reads, yields one record per CDR3 protein. The repertoire holds 500,000 to 550,000 distinct CDR3 sequences, with about 20% as singletons. Sequenced material: PBMCs or a T cell subset sorted from them (not recorded which). These receptors came from an adult woman who had mild COVID-19 (a few samples of this study predate the infection). Cell type and time point are not known.

This clonotype showed up just a few times. The genes are TRBV7-2 and TRBJ2-5; 13 bases map to TRBD2. Unmatched junction bases numbered 1, after V lost 3 bases and J lost 3 bases. This CDR3 is built from 15 residues. CDR1 is SGHTA and CDR2 is FQGNSA in the germline V gene. The CDR3 is CASSFGTSGKETQYF. In DNA, the CDR3 is TGTGCCAGCAGCTTCGGGACTAGCGGGAAAGAGACCCAGTACTTC.

The chain has TRBV7-8 and TRBJ2-5; D not certain. Germline loops: CDR1 SGHVS, CDR2 FQNEAQ. V lost 2 bases to trimming and J lost 5 bases, with 15 bases between them. This CDR3 comprises 15 residues. Here the CDR3 DNA reads TGTGCCAGCAGCTTACGTAGTCGTGGGTCGGAGACCCAGTACTTC. Protein product: CASSLRSRGSETQYF.

J is TRBJ2-1 and V is TRBV20-1, with TRBD2 matching 9 bases. Germline V CDR1 and CDR2: DFQATT, SNEGSKA (reference sequence). The CDR3 covers 16 residues. The ends lost 1 base at V and 4 bases at J; junction bases unmatched: 8. CDR3: CSARVVKLAGYNEQFF. The DNA for the CDR3 is TGCAGTGCTAGAGTAGTGAAACTAGCGGGTTACAATGAGCAGTTCTTC.

This clonotype was counted only a few times. The rearrangement links TRBV29-1 to TRBJ2-7, with D possibly matching TRBD1 (6 bases). Trimming pared 7 bases from V and 6 bases from J, leaving 13 bases between. The CDR3 covers 11 residues. CDR1 and CDR2 from the germline V gene are SQVTM and ANQGSEA. The CDR3 DNA follows: TGCAGCGCCATCCAGGGGACCGAGCAGTACTTC. It is translated as CSAIQGTEQYF.

This clonotype was observed a few times. The chain recombines TRBV6-4 with TRBJ1-5, with a weak D call TRBD1 (6 bases). In germline, CDR1 is MRHNA, CDR2 SNTAGT. The CDR3 is 14 amino acids. The ends were cut back, 3 bases at V and 3 bases at J, with 9 bases in the middle. The CDR3 spells CASSDGQPNQPQHF. In nucleotides, the CDR3 is TGTGCCAGCAGTGATGGACAGCCCAATCAGCCCCAGCATTTT.